This T cell receptor (beta chain) was recorded in a study of CD8 T cells in Susac syndrome. The trim removed 2 bases at V and 2 bases at J, leaving 10 bases unmatched. The CDR3 is 18 amino acids. CDR1 and CDR2 from the germline V gene are LNHNV and YYDKDF (reference sequence). After extraction with the RNeasy kit, roughly 0.5 to 1 ug of the RNA was reverse transcribed using random hexamers. Multiplex immunoSEQ PCR targeted 54 Vbeta and 13 Jbeta TCR beta segments. TCRdb recomputed calls from the immunoSEQ multiplex PCR reads with MiXCR, one row per CDR3 protein. Altogether approximately 190,000 distinct CDR3 sequences are present, approximately 95% being singletons, with the ten largest covering 0.1% to 0.12%. TCR beta was sequenced from blood CD8+ and CD4+ T cells. The control participants were healthy donors, and these controls were matched with respect to both age and sex. TEMRA cells were FACS-enriched, with CD8+ and CD4+ T cells isolated negatively.

Material for sequencing was CD4+ T cells from PBMCs. This TCR came from a human donor in good health. This chain connects TRBV15 to TRBJ1-3, with 9 nucleotides matching TRBD1. The CDR3 region is CATSRPAQQGAAGNTIYF. CDR3 DNA sequence: TGTGCCACCAGCAGACCTGCTCAACAGGGGGCGGCTGGAAACACCATATATTTT.